Listed below are T cell receptor beta chains from one sample, sequenced in a study of PD-1 blockade in classical Hodgkin lymphoma. Profiled with immunoSEQ multiplex PCR; TCRdb holds only in-frame clones, not every one. The sample consists of 9,900 or so clones, 80% of them appearing once. The sample was peripheral blood mononuclear cells (PBMCs), taken before the second cycle of nivolumab. The source is a human donor with classical Hodgkin lymphoma. CDR3s include the opening cysteine and the closing phenylalanine or tryptophan. A D gene is named only where the DNA matches it firmly. The listing skips clone size in some rows; elsewhere it reads once, few, many or a size class.

>TRBJ2-1|NA|NA|TRBV5-5
CASTTGIDEQFF
TGTGCCAGCACCACAGGGATTGATGAGCAGTTCTTC
>TRBJ1-1|NA|NA|TRBV6-5
CASSYDQVVTEAFF
TGTGCCAGCAGTTACGACCAGGTGGTCACTGAAGCTTTCTTT
>TRBJ2-3|NA|TRBD2|TRBV27
CASSPAGTSITDTQYF
TGTGCCAGCAGTCCAGCCGGGACTAGTATCACAGATACGCAGTATTTT
>TRBJ1-3|NA|NA|TRBV2
CASSEGGGIGNTIYF
TGTGCCAGCAGTGAAGGCGGGGGAATCGGAAACACCATATATTTT
>TRBJ2-2|few|NA|TRBV6-4
CASSEDTNTGELFF
TGTGCCAGCAGTGAGGACACGAACACCGGGGAGCTGTTTTTT
>TRBJ2-1|NA|NA|TRBV7-9
CASSLKRESEQFF
TGTGCCAGCAGCTTAAAACGGGAGTCTGAGCAGTTCTTC
>TRBJ2-1|NA|NA|TRBV5-7
CASSPRTFGYNEQFF
TGTGCCAGCAGCCCCCGGACTTTTGGGTACAATGAGCAGTTCTTC
>TRBJ1-1|NA|NA|TRBV27
CASSLLDRNTEAFF
TGTGCCAGCAGTTTATTAGACAGGAACACTGAAGCTTTCTTT
>TRBJ1-2|NA|NA|TRBV28
CASSFQGRRYGYTF
TGTGCCAGCAGTTTCCAGGGGCGGAGGTATGGCTACACCTTC
>TRBJ2-3|NA|NA|TRBV7-9
CASSTGLGTDTQYF
TGTGCCAGCAGCACAGGGTTAGGCACAGATACGCAGTATTTT
>TRBJ1-1|NA|NA|TRBV29-1
CSVESGEGPTEAFF
TGCAGCGTTGAATCCGGCGAGGGCCCCACTGAAGCTTTCTTT
>TRBJ2-3|NA|NA|TRBV6-1
CASSVLRADTQYF
TGTGCCAGCAGTGTCCTAAGGGCAGATACGCAGTATTTT
>TRBJ2-5|NA|NA|TRBV19
CASSPVAGATAAQYF
TGTGCCAGTAGTCCGGTGGCGGGTGCGACAGCGGCCCAGTACTTC
>TRBJ1-2|few|NA|TRBV19
CASSVVLSYGYTF
TGTGCCAGTAGCGTAGTATTGAGCTATGGCTACACCTTC
>TRBJ2-5|NA|NA|TRBV2
CASSEAGETQYF
TGTGCCAGCAGTGAAGCGGGAGAGACCCAGTACTTC
>TRBJ2-5|NA|TRBD1|TRBV5-6
CASSSQGAAETQYF
TGTGCCAGCAGCTCGCAGGGGGCGGCAGAGACCCAGTACTTC
>TRBJ2-7|medium-sized|NA|TRBV20-1
CSAPGNHEQYF
TGCAGTGCCCCCGGAAACCACGAGCAGTACTTC
>TRBJ1-2|NA|TRBD1|TRBV28
CASSFLRGRGNYGYTF
TGTGCCAGCAGTTTCCTAAGGGGGCGAGGTAACTATGGCTACACCTTC
>TRBJ1-2|NA|TRBD1|TRBV5-4
CASSFGTDYGYTF
TGTGCCAGCAGCTTCGGGACAGACTACGGCTACACCTTC
>TRBJ2-7|NA|NA|TRBV2
CASKWGASDEQYF
TGTGCCAGCAAATGGGGGGCATCGGACGAGCAGTACTTC
>TRBJ2-7|once|TRBD1|TRBV6-5
CASSSPGQGKYEQYF
TGTGCCAGCAGTTCTCCGGGACAGGGAAAATACGAGCAGTACTTC
>TRBJ2-5|NA|NA|TRBV7-9
CASSPPEGSETQYF
TGTGCCAGCAGCCCGCCTGAGGGGTCCGAGACCCAGTACTTC
>TRBJ2-7|NA|TRBD1|TRBV29-1
CSVEETNRGNYHEQYF
TGCAGCGTTGAGGAAACGAACAGGGGGAATTACCACGAGCAGTACTTC
>TRBJ2-7|NA|NA|TRBV9
CASSVGERSEQYF
TGTGCCAGCAGCGTAGGGGAGAGGAGCGAGCAGTACTTC
>TRBJ1-1|NA|NA|TRBV7-3
CASSLRQNTEAFF
TGTGCCAGCAGCTTAAGACAGAACACTGAAGCTTTCTTT
>TRBJ2-4|NA|NA|TRBV7-9
CASSLGVQEKNIQYF
TGTGCCAGCAGCTTAGGTGTGCAGGAAAAAAACATTCAGTACTTC
>TRBJ2-2|NA|NA|TRBV18
CASSRSSDTGELFF
TGTGCCAGCTCCCGCAGTTCTGACACCGGGGAGCTGTTTTTT
>TRBJ1-3|NA|TRBD1|TRBV7-9
CASSSSPGTGYGGNTIYF
TGTGCCAGCAGCTCCAGTCCCGGGACAGGGTACGGTGGAAACACCATATATTTT
>TRBJ2-3|once|TRBD2|TRBV7-3
CASSRGTSGRGSDTQYF
TGTGCCAGCAGTCGGGGGACTAGCGGGAGAGGGTCAGATACGCAGTATTTT
>TRBJ2-7|few|NA|TRBV5-1
CASSTPEARLQYF
TGCGCCAGCAGCACACCCGAAGCCCGCTTACAGTACTTC
>TRBJ2-5|NA|NA|TRBV5-4
CASSRDTKETQYF
TGTGCCAGCAGCCGGGACACCAAAGAGACCCAGTACTTC
>TRBJ1-2|NA|NA|TRBV28
CASTWQNYGYTF
TGTGCCAGCACGTGGCAGAACTATGGCTACACCTTC
>TRBJ1-6|NA|NA|TRBV7-8
CASSKTGTVTPLHF
TGTGCCAGCAGCAAAACCGGGACTGTAACACCCCTCCACTTT
>TRBJ1-2|NA|TRBD1|TRBV19
CASYNPGQGDYGYTF
TGTGCCAGTTATAACCCGGGACAGGGAGACTATGGCTACACCTTC
>TRBJ2-1|NA|NA|TRBV7-9
CASSIGGSGNNEQFF
TGTGCCAGCAGCATAGGGGGTAGCGGAAACAATGAGCAGTTCTTC
>TRBJ1-4|NA|TRBD1|TRBV18
CASSRDRANEKLFF
TGTGCCAGCAGCCGGGACAGGGCTAATGAAAAACTGTTTTTT
>TRBJ1-2|NA|TRBD1|TRBV10-1
CASSDGTGGFYGYTF
TGCGCCAGCAGTGACGGGACAGGGGGATTCTATGGCTACACCTTC
>TRBJ2-1|NA|TRBD2|TRBV4-1
CASSPAGVALRPYNEQFF
TGCGCCAGCAGCCCAGCGGGAGTAGCCCTCCGGCCCTACAATGAGCAGTTCTTC
>TRBJ2-7|NA|TRBD1|TRBV27
CASRSGTGGYEQYF
TGTGCCAGCAGATCCGGGACAGGGGGCTACGAGCAGTACTTC
>TRBJ2-2|NA|NA|TRBV5-6
CASSLVLNTGELFF
TGTGCCAGCAGCTTGGTTCTTAACACCGGGGAGCTGTTTTTT
>TRBJ2-1|once|NA|TRBV6-1
CASSEGSQPINEQFF
TGTGCCAGCAGTGAAGGGTCACAACCCATCAATGAGCAGTTCTTC
>TRBJ2-1|NA|TRBD2|TRBV7-9
CASSLALTSGGGYNEQFF
TGTGCCAGCAGCTTAGCGCTAACTAGCGGAGGCGGGTACAATGAGCAGTTCTTC
>TRBJ2-2|NA|NA|TRBV19
CASSTTYTGELFF
TGTGCCAGTAGTACGACTTACACCGGGGAGCTGTTTTTT
>TRBJ1-5|few|NA|TRBV7-2
CASSRTGSLNQPQHF
TGTGCCAGCAGCCGTACAGGAAGCCTCAATCAGCCCCAGCATTTT
>TRBJ2-1|NA|NA|TRBV9
CASSVATLSRGDEQFF
TGTGCCAGCAGCGTAGCTACGTTGTCTAGAGGGGATGAGCAGTTCTTC
>TRBJ2-1|NA|TRBD2|TRBV25-1
CASSAGTSGRGSYNEQFF
TGTGCCAGCAGTGCCGGGACTAGCGGGAGAGGCTCCTACAATGAGCAGTTCTTC
>TRBJ2-2|NA|NA|TRBV28
CASTEGETQTGELFF
TGTGCCAGCACGGAGGGGGAGACCCAAACCGGGGAGCTGTTTTTT
>TRBJ2-1|once|TRBD2|TRBV19
CASSIPLAGIDEQFF
TGTGCCAGTAGTATCCCACTAGCGGGAATCGATGAGCAGTTCTTC
>TRBJ1-2|large|NA|TRBV2
CASSEALYGYTF
TGTGCCAGCAGTGAAGCGCTGTATGGCTACACCTTC
>TRBJ2-7|once|TRBD1|TRBV9
CASSVAGQYPYEQYF
TGTGCCAGCAGCGTAGCGGGACAGTATCCCTACGAGCAGTACTTC
>TRBJ1-1|NA|TRBD1|TRBV28
CASRALGAGGKSGTEAFF
TGTGCCAGCAGGGCCCTCGGGGCAGGGGGCAAGAGTGGAACTGAAGCTTTCTTT
>TRBJ1-5|NA|NA|TRBV11-2
CASSLDGGGQPQHF
TGTGCCAGCAGCTTAGATGGCGGAGGGCAGCCCCAGCATTTT
>TRBJ2-2|NA|NA|TRBV5-1
CASNSLGGSAGELFF
TGCGCCAGCAACTCTCTTGGGGGCTCCGCCGGGGAGCTGTTTTTT
>TRBJ1-1|NA|TRBD1|TRBV11-2
CASSYMTGVGTEAFF
TGTGCCAGCAGCTACATGACAGGGGTGGGCACTGAAGCTTTCTTT
>TRBJ1-2|few|NA|TRBV2
CASRMEGGYGYTF
TGTGCCAGCAGGATGGAGGGCGGCTATGGCTACACCTTC
>TRBJ2-1|NA|TRBD2|TRBV7-9
CASSFAGRDEQFF
TGTGCCAGCAGCTTCGCAGGGAGGGATGAGCAGTTCTTC
>TRBJ1-3|once|TRBD1|TRBV30
CACPDRAHGNTIYF
TGTGCCTGTCCCGACAGGGCACATGGAAACACCATATATTTT
>TRBJ1-1|NA|TRBD1|TRBV5-1
CASETGVGRTEAFF
TGCGCCAGCGAGACAGGGGTTGGAAGGACTGAAGCTTTCTTT
>TRBJ1-6|NA|NA|TRBV7-9
CASSLGLNSPLHF
TGTGCCAGCAGCTTAGGGCTTAATTCACCCCTCCACTTT